This passage covers 27 T cell receptor delta chains from one sample sequenced in a study of γδ T cells in repeated Plasmodium falciparum infection. Flow sorting of PBMC yielded separate Vgamma9/Vdelta2+ and Vdelta2-negative gammadelta T cell populations for bulk repertoire analysis. TCRdb reprocessed the multiplex PCR reads through CATT. This table holds 85,000 to 90,000 delta-chain clones, approximately 1.4% found once. The sample consisted of gamma-delta T cells from blood. Receptors were obtained from a pool of human donors (malaria-infected and uninfected, not separated).

Only a few counts were recorded for this clone. A far larger clone is just one base off, so this is likely a read error. Other nucleotide sequences in the sample specify the same CDR3. The rearrangement joins TRDV2 to TRDJ2, with TRDD3 matching 8 bases. The J gene, missing from TCRdb, was assigned here through DNA to germline matching. CDR3 length: 14 amino acids. Germline-derived CDR1 and CDR2 are GEAIGNYY and EKD. CDR3 residues: CACDTVGDTAQLFF. CDR3 in DNA: TGCGCCTGTGACACCGTGGGGGATACAGCACAACTCTTCTTT.

This clone has a handful of counts. This likely reflects a read error, since a far larger clone is one base away. Additional DNA sequences in this sample encode the identical CDR3. This chain uses TRDV1 with TRDJ1; TRDD3 matches at 10 bases. The J gene is absent in TCRdb and was assigned here via DNA matching to germline. The CDR3 loop spans 20 amino acids. Germline V gives CDR1 TSWWSYY, CDR2 QGS. CDR3 nucleotides: TGTGCTCTCGGGGAACTTGGAAGATGGGGGATACTTAGGTACACCGATAAACTCATCTTT. Translated, it gives CALGELGRWGILRYTDKLIF.

Only a few counts were recorded for this clone. A read error is the likely source, as a far larger clone sits one nucleotide away. The sample carries other DNA sequences with the same CDR3. CDR3 loop: CACDTLTGGYGKADKLIF. The CDR3 bases are TGTGCCTGTGACACGCTGACTGGGGGATACGGTAAGGCCGATAAGCTCATCTTT. TRDV2 is the V gene, and the J gene was not called; TRDD3 is the table's D call, not checked against the DNA. This CDR3 has 18 residues. Germline lookup yields CDR1 GEAIGNYY and CDR2 EKD.

Of note for this clone: The mismatch at residue 17 between this DNA's translation and the TCRdb protein of a much larger clone likely reflects a read error; the protein shown is translated from the DNA. The chain couples TRDV2 to TRDJ3; 10 bases match TRDD3. No J gene is reported in TCRdb; it was inferred here by comparing the DNA with germline. The germline V gene encodes CDR1 GEAIGNYY and CDR2 EKD. The CDR3 has 20 amino acids. The CDR3 nucleotides are TGTGCCTGTGACCTCTTACTGGGGGATGCGAGCTCCTGGGACACCCGACGGATGTTTTTC. This sequence encodes CACDLLLGDASSWDTRRMFF.

Comment on this clone: The mismatch at residue 7 between this DNA's translation and the TCRdb protein of a much larger clone likely reflects a read error; the protein shown is translated from the DNA. The rearrangement uses TRDV1 and TRDJ1, with 9 bases aligning to TRDD3. TCRdb lists no J gene, so it was determined here by aligning the DNA to germline. Unmatched junction bases numbered 18, after V lost 4 bases and J lost 0 bases. CDR3 length equals 20 residues. In germline, CDR1 is TSWWSYY, CDR2 QGS. The DNA of the CDR3 is TGTGCTCTTGGGGCTTCCCCCTGGGGATACGTGGATTGGTACACCGATAAACTCATCTTT. The encoded protein is CALGASPWGYVDWYTDKLIF.

About this clone: The amino acid sequence in TCRdb belongs to a much larger clone and departs from this DNA's translation at residue 14, likely a sequencing read error; the sequence shown is translated from the DNA. V gene TRDV3 was called; the J gene was not; the table's D call of TRDD3 was not tested on the DNA. Germline V CDR1 and CDR2: TVYSNPD, GDNSRS (reference sequence). The CDR3 covers 16 residues. CDR3 coding DNA: TGTGCCTCAAACTGGGGGCCAATAAAGTACACCGATAAACCCATCTTT. Translating gives CASNWGPIKYTDKPIF.

This clone was seen a few times. The protein given by TCRdb reflects a much larger clone and differs at residue 15 from this DNA's translation, likely from a read error; the protein shown is the DNA's translation. The J gene is TRDJ1, the V gene TRDV3; tentatively, D is TRDD3 (6 bases). Germline values: CDR1 TVYSNPD, CDR2 GDNSRS (reference sequence). Between the trimmed V and J ends, which lost 0 bases and 0 bases, there was a span of 32 bases. The CDR3 consists of 21 residues. In DNA form, the CDR3 reads TGTGCCTTTAGGATGAGAATGGACCGGCCTACGGGGATTCGGGACACCGATAAACTCATCTTT. Residues: CAFRMRMDRPTGIRDTDKLIF.

This clone was detected only a few times. A far larger clone lies a single base away; this is likely a read error. The sample carries other DNA sequences with the same CDR3. This sequence joins TRDV2 and TRDJ2; tentative D call: TRDD3 (6 bases). The J gene was missing in TCRdb and was found by matching the end of the DNA to germline. The CDR3 is 14 amino acids. Germline CDR1 GEAIGNYY, CDR2 EKD. Trimming removed 4 bases at V and 4 bases at J, with 12 bases between. DNA for the CDR3: TGTGCCTGTGATGATGGGGGGCCGACAGCACAACTCTTCTTT. Residues: CACDDGGPTAQLFF.

The table lists this clone with a few counts. This likely reflects a read error, since a far larger clone is one base away. In the same sample, other DNA sequences code for this CDR3. No J gene call was made, and the V gene is TRDV3; the tabulated D call, TRDD3, remains unverified against the DNA. Germline lookup yields CDR1 TVYSNPD and CDR2 GDNSRS (reference sequence). The CDR3 loop spans 20 amino acids. The CDR3 reads CAYPSYRLTGGIQYTDKLIF. The CDR3 region has the DNA TGTGCCTACCCTTCCTACCGCCTTACTGGGGGGATCCAGTACACCGATAAACTCATCTTC.

This clone was observed a few times. A far larger clone is only one base removed, so a read error is likely. Other DNA sequences in the same sample also yield this CDR3. J is TRDJ1 and V is TRDV2; a possible D gene is TRDD3 (7 bases). This CDR3 is 20 amino acids long. The germline gives CDR1 GEAIGNYY, CDR2 EKD. The CDR3 DNA sequence: TGTGCCTGTGACGCCGGGACCCCAGTGGCACTGGGGTCCTACACCGATAAGCTCATCTTT. This encodes CACDAGTPVALGSYTDKLIF.

In this sample, this clone turned up a few times. The mismatch at residue 5 between this DNA's translation and the TCRdb protein of a much larger clone likely reflects a read error; the protein shown is translated from the DNA. The rearrangement uses TRDV2 and TRDJ1, with 11 bases that match TRDD3. V shed 3 bases, J shed 4 bases, and the junction held 9 bases outside the gene matches. Per the germline V gene, CDR1 is GEAIGNYY and CDR2 is EKD. The CDR3 length is 16 residues. CDR3 region: CACDSDWGINGDKLIF. CDR3 DNA sequence: TGTGCCTGTGACTCCGACTGGGGGATAAACGGCGATAAACTCATCTTT.

This clone was seen repeatedly, ten times or more. A far larger clone is just one base off, so this is likely a read error. Other DNA sequences in this specimen translate into the identical CDR3. The genes are TRDV3 and TRDJ1; D remains ambiguous. The CDR3 runs to 14 residues. CDR1 and CDR2 (germline): TVYSNPD, GDNSRS (reference sequence). CDR3 region: CASVKVSNTDKLIF. The CDR3 coding sequence is TGTGCCTCCGTTAAGGTGAGCAACACCGATAAGCTCATCTTT. The full variable domain, its missing parts supplied by reference TRDV3 and TRDJ1, is CDKVTQSSPDQTVASGSEVVLLCTYDTVYSNPDLFWYRIRPDYSFQFVFYGDNSRSEGADFTQGRFSVKHILTQKAFHLVISPVRTEDSATYYCASVKVSNTDKLIFGKGTRVTVEP.

A few counts support this clone. TCRdb's protein for this DNA is that of a much larger clone and differs from the translation at residue 5, likely a read error; the protein shown is the DNA translation. CDR3 protein: CAFKPAAATGGYRGYTDKLIF. The CDR3 DNA reads TGTGCCTTTAAACCGGCGGCGGCGACTGGGGGATACAGGGGGTACACCGATAAACTCATCTTT. V is TRDV3 and J is TRDJ1; TRDD3 agrees at 12 bases. The J gene comes from matching the DNA to germline here; TCRdb lacks it. Trimming at V came to 1 base and at J to 0 bases, leaving 21 bases not matched to a gene. This CDR3 contains 21 residues. Germline CDR1 TVYSNPD, CDR2 GDNSRS (reference sequence).

This clone was detected only a few times. A read error may be the cause here, since a much bigger clone is one base away. CDR3 nucleotides: TGTGCCTTTGCTGTTCCTACTACCGCTGGGGGAAGTCTACCCATCTTT. Amino acids: CAFAVPTTAGGSLPIF. V is TRDV3 and J is TRDJ1, with D possibly being TRDD3 (8 bases). The germline V and J ends were trimmed by 2 bases and 13 bases, with 32 bases remaining between them. This CDR3 has 16 amino acids. CDR1 and CDR2 (germline): TVYSNPD, GDNSRS (reference sequence).

Points on this clone: TCRdb's protein for this DNA is that of a much larger clone and differs from the translation at residue 4, likely a read error; the protein shown is the DNA translation. The CDR3 here is CAFARSPRGIPDKLIF. CDR3 in DNA: TGTGCCTTCGCCCGCTCCCCACGAGGGATACCCGATAAACTCATCTTT. The chain uses TRDV3 and TRDJ1; 7 bases are a match to TRDD3. Losses at the gene ends were 3 bases for V and 3 bases for J; bases not matched to a gene: 16. CDR3 length equals 16 residues. Germline V gene sequence: CDR1 TVYSNPD, CDR2 GDNSRS (reference sequence).

In its sample, this clone was seen many times. J is TRDJ1 and V is TRAV38-2/DV8; D is perhaps TRDD3 (6 bases). The germline V gene encodes CDR1 TSESDYY and CDR2 QEAYKQQN. The CDR3 is 23 residues long. V was trimmed by 0 bases and J by 0 bases, leaving 33 bases between them. Here the CDR3 DNA reads TGTGCTTATAGGAGCGCGATATCCCCACCTTGGCTGGGGTGGAGGGGCTACACCGATAAACTCATCTTT. Residues: CAYRSAISPPWLGWRGYTDKLIF.

This clone has more than one count but fewer than ten. TCRdb attributes to this sequence the protein of a much larger clone, which differs from the DNA translation at residue 12; a read error is likely, and the protein displayed is translated from the DNA. The chain carries TRDV2 and TRDJ3; 9 bases map to TRDD3. No J gene is reported in TCRdb; it was inferred here by comparing the DNA with germline. From germline, CDR1 is GEAIGNYY and CDR2 EKD. CDR3 size: 19 residues. CDR3 DNA: TGTGCCTGTGACTCCCGTACTGGGGGAAGCTCCCGGGACACCCGACAGATGTTTTTC. Translating it yields CACDSRTGGSSRDTRQMFF.

This clone was found a few times. The protein TCRdb gives is from a much larger clone and does not agree with this DNA's translation at residue 15, likely a read error; the protein shown here comes from the DNA. Called V gene: TRDV1; the J gene was not called; TRDD3 was called by the table and not checked on the DNA. The CDR3 consists of 16 residues. Germline assignment: CDR1 TSWWSYY and CDR2 QGS. CDR3 amino acids: CALGEEADTCTDKLTF. The CDR3 DNA follows: TGTGCTCTTGGGGAAGAGGCGGATACGTGCACCGATAAACTCACCTTT.

With regard to this clone: A far larger clone is just one base off, so this is likely a read error. The same CDR3 can be traced to other DNA sequences in this sample. The CDR3 spells CACDTVYTGGYTDKLIF. CDR3 sequence (DNA): TGTGCCTGTGACACTGTCTACACCGGGGGGTACACCGATAAACTCATCTTT. The chain employs TRDV2 and TRDJ1; tentatively, D is TRDD3 (5 bases). Matching the DNA to germline supplied the J gene, which TCRdb does not give. Germline V lookup: CDR1 GEAIGNYY, CDR2 EKD. Trimming shortened V by 1 base and J by 0 bases, and 17 bases separated the two germline ends. This CDR3 spans 17 amino acids.

Concerning this clone itself: One base separates it from a far larger clone, so it is likely a read error. Other nucleotide sequences from this sample produce the same CDR3. The chain recombines TRDV1 with TRDJ1; D is possibly TRDD3 (6 bases). Looked up from germline, CDR1 is TSWWSYY and CDR2 is QGS. The CDR3 contains 19 residues. CDR3 region: CALVLFPLAGGATTDKLIF. The CDR3 DNA reads as TGTGCTCTTGTGCTCTTCCCCCTCGCGGGGGGAGCGACCACCGATAAACTTATCTTT.

This sequence joins TRDV1 and TRDJ1, with D maybe TRDD2 (9 bases). The J gene was missing in TCRdb and was found by matching the end of the DNA to germline. Deletions cut 1 base from V and 0 bases from J, with 30 bases between. Germline values: CDR1 TSWWSYY, CDR2 QGS. The CDR3 consists of 22 residues. This CDR3 reads CALGERHLPTGGYPTYTDKLIF. CDR3 bases: TGTGCTCTTGGGGAACGCCACCTTCCTACGGGGGGATATCCCACGTACACCGATAAACTCATCTTT.

This clone has a count of ten or more. Other nucleotide sequences from this sample produce the same CDR3. V is TRDV1 and J is TRDJ1; 8 bases line up with TRDD3. CDR3 length: 23 amino acids. Per germline, CDR1 TSWWSYY and CDR2 QGS. The J segment lost 0 bases and the V segment lost 3 bases, leaving 27 bases of the junction unmatched. CDR3 DNA sequence: TGTGCTCTTGGGGATTGTATTAATTTTCCTTTACTGGGGGTTGAATCTTACACCGATAAACTCATCTTT. Protein product: CALGDCINFPLLGVESYTDKLIF.

This clone was seen at least ten times. The protein that TCRdb holds for this DNA derives from a much larger clone and differs from the translated DNA at residue 4, which likely indicates a read error; the protein shown here is translated from the DNA. The V call is TRDV2, the J call TRDJ1, with D possibly matching TRDD3 (6 bases). Germline assignment: CDR1 GEAIGNYY and CDR2 EKD. The CDR3 has 17 amino acids. The chain's CDR3 is CACGTVGVTLYTDKLIF. The CDR3 DNA sequence: TGTGCCTGTGGCACCGTGGGGGTTACTCTGTACACCGATAAACTCATCTTT.

A remark on this clone: The protein that TCRdb holds for this DNA derives from a much larger clone and differs from the translated DNA at residue 12, which likely indicates a read error; the protein shown here is translated from the DNA. The chain joins TRDV2 to TRDJ3; D may be TRDD3 (6 bases). The J gene comes from matching the DNA to germline here; TCRdb lacks it. This CDR3 contains 15 residues. Germline V CDR1 and CDR2: GEAIGNYY, EKD. CDR3 in DNA: TGTGCCTGTGACTTCGGATACTGGGACACCCGACGGATGTTTTTC. Protein: CACDFGYWDTRRMFF.

Concerning this clone: Translating this DNA gives a protein that differs at residue 19 from the TCRdb one, which belongs to a much larger clone; a read error is likely, and the protein shown is this translation. The J gene has no call, while the V gene is TRDV1; the table gives TRDD3 as D, unverified against the DNA. CDR3 length: 20 amino acids. Germline loops: CDR1 TSWWSYY, CDR2 QGS. The CDR3 DNA reads as TGTGCTCTTGGGGAACTACGACCAGACTGGGGGATCAAGTACACCGATAAACTCACCTTT. This encodes CALGELRPDWGIKYTDKLTF.

A note on this clone: This DNA's translation and the protein TCRdb lists, from a much larger clone, do not match at residue 12, likely due to a read error; the protein shown is translated from the DNA. The chain uses TRDV2 and TRDJ1, with D uncertain. The J gene, absent from TCRdb, was called here by matching the DNA to germline. Germline V CDR1 and CDR2: GEAIGNYY, EKD. V was pared by 0 bases and J by 7 bases, with 20 bases between. This CDR3 has 16 amino acids. CDR3 DNA sequence: TGTGCCTGTGACACCGGGGCGAACGAAGGAGCCGGTAAACTCATCTTT. Its translation is CACDTGANEGAGKLIF.

This clone was seen more than once but under ten times. A read error is the likely source, as a far larger clone sits one nucleotide away. The sample carries other DNA sequences with the same CDR3. The V and J genes are TRDV2 and TRDJ1, with TRDD3 matching over 11 bases. TCRdb offers no J gene call, so here the DNA was matched to germline to obtain one. The CDR3 runs 21 residues. From germline, CDR1 is GEAIGNYY and CDR2 EKD. The CDR3 DNA reads TGCGCCTGTGATATAATAGGCGGCTCGCCTGGGGGATACTTCAAGGGTCATAAACTCATCTTT. Its translation is CACDIIGGSPGGYFKGHKLIF.